This TCR beta chain comes out of a study of blood T cell repertoires in COVID-19. Germline V gene sequence: CDR1 SGHKS, CDR2 YYEKEE (reference sequence). V was clipped by 0 bases and J by 7 bases; unmatched bases: 8. The CDR3 loop spans 17 amino acids. The method was immunoSEQ multiplex PCR; TCRdb's version includes in-frame clones alone and lacks a portion of them. Here the sample spans fewer than 250,000 clones, about 87% being singletons. Sequenced input: peripheral blood. The chain joins TRBV5-5 to TRBJ1-6; 9 bases map to TRBD1. This receptor was identified in a man aged 60-69 years with acute or convalescent COVID-19. The DNA of the CDR3 is TGTGCCAGCAGCTTGGGGGGACAGGGTGTGAGAAATTCACCCCTCCACTTT. This translates into CASSLGGQGVRNSPLHF. Drawing the rest from reference TRBV5-5 and TRBJ1-6, the complete variable domain is DAGVTQSPTHLIKTRGQQVTLRCSPISGHKSVSWYQQVLGQGPQFIFQYYEKEERGRGNFPDRFSARQFPNYSSELNVNALLLGDSALYLCASSLGGQGVRNSPLHFGNGTRLTVT.